Given below is one T cell receptor (beta chain) in context. The data derive from a study of blood T cell repertoires in COVID-19. Study in general: The cDNA or gDNA used as material had been derived from T cells, B-cell-depleted T cells, or PBMCs.

Produced via immunoSEQ multiplex PCR; TCRdb's table is partial and in-frame only. The profile shows 85,000 to 130,000 clones, 91% of them singletons. V shed 1 base and J shed 5 bases, with 15 bases lying between them. The germline gives CDR1 LGHNT, CDR2 FRNRAP. The CDR3 contains 16 residues. V usage is TRBV12-5 and J usage is TRBJ1-3, with a tentative D call TRBD1 (5 bases). The clonotype comes from a human donor in a cohort sampled during active COVID-19. The sample taken for sequencing was peripheral blood. The CDR3 bases are TGTGCTAGTGGTTTGGAATTAGGGGCCTCGCGAAACACCATATATTTT. The encoded protein is CASGLELGASRNTIYF.